The 13 T cell receptor beta chains below come from one sample, sequenced in a study of blood T cell repertoires in COVID-19. Sequencing was performed with immunoSEQ multiplex PCR; in TCRdb, only in-frame clones are kept and a portion is missing. The sample consists of roughly 110,000 clones, roughly 85% of them appearing once. The sequenced sample was peripheral blood. The receptor set was obtained from a woman in her sixties with COVID-19, enrolled during active disease.

The chain combines TRBV12-5 with TRBJ1-3; TRBD1 matches at 9 bases. V gave up 3 bases and J gave up 4 bases; unmatched junction bases: 7. This CDR3 spans 16 amino acids. Per germline, CDR1 LGHNT and CDR2 FRNRAP. The CDR3 bases are TGTGCTAGTGGTTTAAGCCCTGGGACAGGGGGAAACACCATATATTTT. Protein: CASGLSPGTGGNTIYF.

This clone was observed a handful of times. The genes are TRBV9 and TRBJ2-7; possible D gene TRBD2, 6 bases. Germline V gives CDR1 SGDLS, CDR2 YYNGEE. This CDR3 comprises 15 residues. V was trimmed by 4 bases and J by 3 bases, leaving 17 bases between them. The CDR3 sequence is CASSISPGLNYEQYF. In DNA, the CDR3 is TGTGCCAGCAGCATAAGCCCGGGACTGAACTACGAGCAGTACTTC.

The chain combines TRBV6-5 with TRBJ1-1; 7 bases align to TRBD1. Germline V gene sequence: CDR1 MNHEY, CDR2 SVGAGI. J gave up 3 bases and V 0 bases, and 7 bases lay outside the gene matches. This CDR3 has 16 amino acids. The CDR3 DNA follows: TGTGCCAGCAGTTACTCGAGTACAGGGGTTGACACTGAAGCTTTCTTT. Translation gives CASSYSSTGVDTEAFF.

In this sample, this clone turned up many times. The chain has TRBV7-6 and TRBJ1-4, with 8 bases aligning to TRBD1. Germline V lookup: CDR1 SGHVS, CDR2 FNYEAQ. V dropped 5 bases and J dropped 6; count of bases not matched to a gene: 8. This CDR3 is 15 amino acids long. The CDR3, as DNA: TGTGCCAGCAGCGTAAGACAGGGGAGGGATGAAAAACTGTTTTTT. Translating gives CASSVRQGRDEKLFF.

The CDR3 sequence: CASSLGVSSNQPQHF. The CDR3 coding sequence is TGCGCCAGCAGCTTAGGAGTATCAAGCAATCAGCCCCAGCATTTT. The chain has TRBV5-1 and TRBJ1-5; no clear D. This CDR3 has 15 residues. The germline V gene has CDR1 SGHRS and CDR2 YFSETQ. V was pared by 2 bases and J by 1 base, with 10 bases between. The full variable domain, in which reference TRBV5-1 and TRBJ1-5 provide the parts outside the CDR3, is KAGVTQTPRYLIKTRGQQVTLSCSPISGHRSVSWYQQTPGQGLQFLFEYFSETQRNKGNFPGRFSGRQFSNSRSEMNVSTLELGDSALYLCASSLGVSSNQPQHFGDGTRLSIL.

V gene TRBV28 combines with J gene TRBJ1-5, with TRBD1 matching over 8 bases. The V gene's germline CDR1 is MDHEN and CDR2 SYDVKM. The junction had 3 bases not matched to a gene; V was cut back by 3 bases and J by 2 bases. There are 15 residues in the CDR3. The CDR3 DNA follows: TGTGCCAGCAGTTTGGCGGGACAGGGCAATCAGCCCCAGCATTTT. It encodes CASSLAGQGNQPQHF.

This chain connects TRBV11-2 to TRBJ1-4; TRBD1 matches at 7 bases. V lost 5 bases, J lost 3 bases, and 3 bases stayed unmatched. The V gene's germline CDR1 is SGHAT and CDR2 FQNNGV. This CDR3 has 14 amino acids. CDR3 region: CASSEGAANEKLFF. CDR3 nucleotides: TGTGCCAGCAGCGAGGGGGCGGCTAATGAAAAACTGTTTTTT. Full variable domain (rest looked up from reference TRBV11-2 and TRBJ1-4): EAGVAQSPRYKIIEKRQSVAFWCNPISGHATLYWYQQILGQGPKLLIQFQNNGVVDDSQLPKDRFSAERLKGVDSTLKIQPAKLEDSAVYLCASSEGAANEKLFFGSGTQLSVL.

The rearrangement uses TRBV5-6 and TRBJ1-2; TRBD1 aligns across 10 bases. The germline V gene has CDR1 SGHDT and CDR2 YYEEEE. V gave up 6 bases and J gave up 8 bases; unmatched junction bases: 10. The CDR3 totals 14 residues. As DNA, the CDR3 is TGTGCCAGCACCCAGACAGGGGGCCGGTGGGGCTACACCTTC. Its translation is CASTQTGGRWGYTF.

The gene calls are TRBV5-1 and TRBJ2-3; 7 bases align to TRBD1. Per germline, CDR1 SGHRS and CDR2 YFSETQ. The CDR3 length is 16 residues. V trimming: 2 bases; J trimming: 5 bases; junction bases outside the gene matches: 11. The CDR3 loop reads CASSLRPGQPEDTQYF. The CDR3, as DNA: TGCGCCAGCAGCTTAAGACCGGGACAGCCGGAAGATACGCAGTATTTT. The complete variable domain, with remaining parts taken from reference TRBV5-1 and TRBJ2-3, reads KAGVTQTPRYLIKTRGQQVTLSCSPISGHRSVSWYQQTPGQGLQFLFEYFSETQRNKGNFPGRFSGRQFSNSRSEMNVSTLELGDSALYLCASSLRPGQPEDTQYFGPGTRLTVL.

Only a few counts were recorded for this clone. This chain connects TRBV7-8 to TRBJ1-2; the D gene is possibly TRBD1 (5 bases). Germline CDR1 SGHVS, CDR2 FQNEAQ. This CDR3 has 15 amino acids. V lost 1 base to trimming and J lost 5 bases, with 14 bases between them. CDR3 residues: CASSLGQGDSYGYTF. CDR3 bases: TGTGCCAGCAGCTTAGGGCAGGGTGATTCTTATGGCTACACCTTC.

The chain has TRBV18 and TRBJ2-6; D not resolved. The germline V gene has CDR1 KGHSH and CDR2 LQKENI. The CDR3 covers 15 residues. Trimming left V 7 bases short and J 0 bases short, with 10 bases between. The CDR3 here is CASLEFHSGANVLTF. DNA for the CDR3: TGTGCCAGCTTAGAATTTCACTCTGGGGCCAACGTCCTGACTTTC.

The J gene is TRBJ2-5, the V gene TRBV2; TRBD1 is a possible D gene (5 bases). Germline V gene data show CDR1 as SNHLY and CDR2 as FYNNEI. Deletions cut 6 bases from V and 2 bases from J, with 16 bases between. The CDR3 loop spans 15 amino acids. The CDR3 coding sequence is TGTGCCAGCAGGGACACGAGGCTAGGACAAGAGACCCAGTACTTC. This codes for CASRDTRLGQETQYF. The entire variable domain, with the rest obtained from reference TRBV2 and TRBJ2-5, is as follows: EPEVTQTPSHQVTQMGQEVILRCVPISNHLYFYWYRQILGQKVEFLVSFYNNEISEKSEIFDDQFSVERPDGSNFTLKIRSTKLEDSAMYFCASRDTRLGQETQYFGPGTRLLVL.

V gene TRBV7-9 combines with J gene TRBJ2-1; D possibly corresponds to TRBD2 (6 bases). CDR1 is SEHNR and CDR2 is FQNEAQ in the germline V gene (reference sequence). The CDR3 is 16 amino acids. Trimming stripped 5 bases from V and 2 bases from J, with 16 bases between. The CDR3, as DNA: TGTGCCAGCAGCGCGGGGTGGCCGTCTCCCTACAATGAGCAGTTCTTC. It codes for CASSAGWPSPYNEQFF.